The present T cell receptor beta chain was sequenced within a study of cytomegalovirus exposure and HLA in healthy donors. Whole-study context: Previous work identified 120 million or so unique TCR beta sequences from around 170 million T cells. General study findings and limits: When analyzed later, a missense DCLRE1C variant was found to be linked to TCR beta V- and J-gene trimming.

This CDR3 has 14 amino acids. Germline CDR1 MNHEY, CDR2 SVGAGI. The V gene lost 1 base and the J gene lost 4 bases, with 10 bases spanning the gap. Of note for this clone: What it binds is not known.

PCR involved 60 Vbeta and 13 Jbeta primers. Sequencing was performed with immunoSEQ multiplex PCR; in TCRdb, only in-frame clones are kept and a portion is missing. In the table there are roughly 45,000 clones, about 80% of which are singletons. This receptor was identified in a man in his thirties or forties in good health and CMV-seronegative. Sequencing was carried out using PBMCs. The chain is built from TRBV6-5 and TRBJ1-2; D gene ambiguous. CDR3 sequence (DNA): TGTGCCAGCAGTTACTTCGCAGGAAGCTATGGCTACACCTTC. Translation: CASSYFAGSYGYTF.